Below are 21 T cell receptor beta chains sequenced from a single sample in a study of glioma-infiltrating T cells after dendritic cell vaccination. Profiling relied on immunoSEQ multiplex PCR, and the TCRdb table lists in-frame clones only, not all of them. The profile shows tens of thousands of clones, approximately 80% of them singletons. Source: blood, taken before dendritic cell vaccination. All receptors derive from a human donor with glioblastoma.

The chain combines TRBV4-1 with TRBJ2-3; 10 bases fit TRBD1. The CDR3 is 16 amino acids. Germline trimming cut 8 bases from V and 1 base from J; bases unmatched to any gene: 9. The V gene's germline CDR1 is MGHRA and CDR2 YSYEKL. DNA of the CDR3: TGCGCCAGCGACCAGGCCGGGACAGGGGGCACAGATACGCAGTATTTT. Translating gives CASDQAGTGGTDTQYF.

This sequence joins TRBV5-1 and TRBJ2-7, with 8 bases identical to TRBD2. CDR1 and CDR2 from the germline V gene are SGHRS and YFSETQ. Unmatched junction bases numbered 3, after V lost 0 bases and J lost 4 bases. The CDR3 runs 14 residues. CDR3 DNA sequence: TGCGCCAGCAGCTTGGGACTAGCGCCATACGAGCAGTACGTC. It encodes CASSLGLAPYEQYV.

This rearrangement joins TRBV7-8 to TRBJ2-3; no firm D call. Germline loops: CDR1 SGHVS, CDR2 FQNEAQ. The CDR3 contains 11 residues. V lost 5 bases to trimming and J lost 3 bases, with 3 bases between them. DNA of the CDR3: TGTGCCAGCAGCGTAACAGATACGCAGTATTTT. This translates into CASSVTDTQYF.

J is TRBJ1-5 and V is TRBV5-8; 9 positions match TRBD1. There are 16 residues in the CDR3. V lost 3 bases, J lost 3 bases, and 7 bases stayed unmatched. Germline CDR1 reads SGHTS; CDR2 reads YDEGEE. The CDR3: CASSSRQGVSNQPQHF. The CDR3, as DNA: TGTGCCAGCAGCTCCCGACAGGGGGTTTCCAATCAGCCCCAGCATTTT. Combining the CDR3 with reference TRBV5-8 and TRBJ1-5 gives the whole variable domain EAGVTQSPTHLIKTRGQQATLRCSPISGHTSVYWYQQALGLGLQFLLWYDEGEERNRGNFPPRFSGRQFPNYSSELNVNALELEDSALYLCASSSRQGVSNQPQHFGDGTRLSIL.

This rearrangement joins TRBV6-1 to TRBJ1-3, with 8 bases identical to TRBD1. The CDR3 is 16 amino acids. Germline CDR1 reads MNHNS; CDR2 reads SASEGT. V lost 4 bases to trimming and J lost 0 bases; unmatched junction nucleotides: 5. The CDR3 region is CASSGTGTGSGNTIYF. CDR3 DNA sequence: TGTGCCAGCAGTGGGACCGGGACAGGCTCTGGAAACACCATATATTTT.

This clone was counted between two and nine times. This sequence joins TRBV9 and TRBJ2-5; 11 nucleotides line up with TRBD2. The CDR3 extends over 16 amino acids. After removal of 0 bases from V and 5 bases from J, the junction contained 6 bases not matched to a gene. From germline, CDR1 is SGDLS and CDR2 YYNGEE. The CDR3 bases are TGTGCCAGCAGCGTAGGCCTAGCGGGGGGCGGGGAGACCCAGTACTTC. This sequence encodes CASSVGLAGGGETQYF.

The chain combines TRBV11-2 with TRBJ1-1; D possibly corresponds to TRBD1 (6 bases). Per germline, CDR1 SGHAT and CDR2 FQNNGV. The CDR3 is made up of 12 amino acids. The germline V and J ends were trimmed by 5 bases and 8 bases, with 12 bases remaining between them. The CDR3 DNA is TGTGCCAGCAGCCTTGGACAGCCAGAAGCTTTCTTT. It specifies CASSLGQPEAFF.

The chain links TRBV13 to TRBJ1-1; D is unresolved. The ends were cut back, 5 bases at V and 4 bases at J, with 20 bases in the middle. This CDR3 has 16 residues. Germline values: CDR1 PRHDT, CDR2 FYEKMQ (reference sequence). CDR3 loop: CASSDRTPLGSTEAFF. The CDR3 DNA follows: TGTGCCAGCAGCGATAGGACTCCATTAGGAAGCACTGAAGCTTTCTTT.

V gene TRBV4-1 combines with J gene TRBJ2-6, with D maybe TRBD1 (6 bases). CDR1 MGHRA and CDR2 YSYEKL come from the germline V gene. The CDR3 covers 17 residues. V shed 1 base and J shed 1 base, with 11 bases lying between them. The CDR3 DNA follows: TGCGCCAGCAGCCAAGGGGGAACAGGGTCTGGGGCCAACGTCCTGACTTTC. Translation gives CASSQGGTGSGANVLTF.

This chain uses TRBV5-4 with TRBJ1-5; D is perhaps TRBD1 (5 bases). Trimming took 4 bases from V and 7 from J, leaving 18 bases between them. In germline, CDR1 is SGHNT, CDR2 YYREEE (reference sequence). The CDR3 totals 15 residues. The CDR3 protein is CASSRGGAGGQPQHF. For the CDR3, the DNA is TGTGCCAGCAGCCGAGGAGGGGCCGGAGGGCAGCCCCAGCATTTT. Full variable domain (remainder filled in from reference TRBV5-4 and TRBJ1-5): ETGVTQSPTHLIKTRGQQVTLRCSSQSGHNTVSWYQQALGQGPQFIFQYYREEENGRGNFPPRFSGLQFPNYSSELNVNALELDDSALYLCASSRGGAGGQPQHFGDGTRLSIL.

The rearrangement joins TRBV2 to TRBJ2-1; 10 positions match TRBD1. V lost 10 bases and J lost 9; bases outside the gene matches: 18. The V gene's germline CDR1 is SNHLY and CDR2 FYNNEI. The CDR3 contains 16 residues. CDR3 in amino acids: CANRAPGTGARGEQFF. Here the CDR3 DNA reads TGTGCCAACAGGGCCCCCGGGACAGGGGCTAGGGGTGAGCAGTTCTTC. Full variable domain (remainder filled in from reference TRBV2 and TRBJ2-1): EPEVTQTPSHQVTQMGQEVILRCVPISNHLYFYWYRQILGQKVEFLVSFYNNEISEKSEIFDDQFSVERPDGSNFTLKIRSTKLEDSAMYFCANRAPGTGARGEQFFGPGTRLTVL.

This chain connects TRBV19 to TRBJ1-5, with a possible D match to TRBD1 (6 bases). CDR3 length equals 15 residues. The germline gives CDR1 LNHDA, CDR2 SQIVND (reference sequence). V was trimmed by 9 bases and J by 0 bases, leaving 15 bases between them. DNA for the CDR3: TGTGCCAGCACAATAGGGGGTATTAGCAATCAGCCCCAGCATTTT. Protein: CASTIGGISNQPQHF.

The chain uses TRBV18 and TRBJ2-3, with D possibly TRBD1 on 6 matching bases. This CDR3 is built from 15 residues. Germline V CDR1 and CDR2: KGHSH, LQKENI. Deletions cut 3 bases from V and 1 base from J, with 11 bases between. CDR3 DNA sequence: TGTGCCAGCTCACCGTACAGGGTGGGCACAGATACGCAGTATTTT. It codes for CASSPYRVGTDTQYF.

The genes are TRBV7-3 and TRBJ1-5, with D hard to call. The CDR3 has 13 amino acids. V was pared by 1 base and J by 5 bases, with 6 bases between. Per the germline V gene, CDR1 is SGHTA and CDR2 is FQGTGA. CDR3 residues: CASSLSLDQPQHF. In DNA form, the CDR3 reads TGTGCCAGCAGCTTAAGTCTAGATCAGCCCCAGCATTTT.

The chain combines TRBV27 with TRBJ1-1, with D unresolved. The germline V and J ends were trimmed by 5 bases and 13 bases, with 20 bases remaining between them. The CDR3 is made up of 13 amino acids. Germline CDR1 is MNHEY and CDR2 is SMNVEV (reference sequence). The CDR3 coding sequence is TGTGCCAGCAGTCTCCGACCTCAGGCAGAGGGTTTCTTT. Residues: CASSLRPQAEGFF.

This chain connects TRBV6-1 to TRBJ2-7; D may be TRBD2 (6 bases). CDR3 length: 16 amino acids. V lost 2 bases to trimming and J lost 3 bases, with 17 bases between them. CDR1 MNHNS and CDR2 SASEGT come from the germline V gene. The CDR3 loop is CASSEFAAGSYYEQYF. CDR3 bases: TGTGCCAGCAGTGAATTCGCGGCGGGGTCCTACTACGAGCAGTACTTC.

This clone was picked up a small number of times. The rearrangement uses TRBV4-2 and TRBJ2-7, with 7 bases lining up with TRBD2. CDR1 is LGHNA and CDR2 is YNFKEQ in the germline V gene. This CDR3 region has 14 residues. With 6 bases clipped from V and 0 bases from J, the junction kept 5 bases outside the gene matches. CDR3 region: CASRRAGSSYEQYF. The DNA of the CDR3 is TGTGCCAGCAGGCGAGCGGGGAGCTCCTACGAGCAGTACTTC.

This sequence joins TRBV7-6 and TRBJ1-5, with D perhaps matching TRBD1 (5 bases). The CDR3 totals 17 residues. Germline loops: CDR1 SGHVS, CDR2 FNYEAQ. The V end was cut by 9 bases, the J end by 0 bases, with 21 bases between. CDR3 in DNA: TGTGCCAGACAACGGGGGGGGAAGGATTATAGCAATCAGCCCCAGCATTTT. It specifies CARQRGGKDYSNQPQHF.

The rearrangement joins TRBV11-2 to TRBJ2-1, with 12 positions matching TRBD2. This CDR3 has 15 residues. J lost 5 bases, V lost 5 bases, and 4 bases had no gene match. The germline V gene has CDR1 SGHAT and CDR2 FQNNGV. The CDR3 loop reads CASSNLAGGNNEQFF. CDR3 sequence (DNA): TGTGCCAGCAGCAACCTAGCGGGAGGGAACAATGAGCAGTTCTTC.

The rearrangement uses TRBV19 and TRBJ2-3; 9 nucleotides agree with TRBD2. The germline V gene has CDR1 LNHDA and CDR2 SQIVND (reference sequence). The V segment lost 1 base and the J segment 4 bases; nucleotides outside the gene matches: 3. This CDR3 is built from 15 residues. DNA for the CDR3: TGTGCCAGTAGTATAGGTGCGGGAGGGCCAGATACGCAGTATTTT. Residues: CASSIGAGGPDTQYF. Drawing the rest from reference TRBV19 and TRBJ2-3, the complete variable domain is DGGITQSPKYLFRKEGQNVTLSCEQNLNHDAMYWYRQDPGQGLRLIYYSQIVNDFQKGDIAEGYSVSREKKESFPLTVTSAQKNPTAFYLCASSIGAGGPDTQYFGPGTRLTVL.

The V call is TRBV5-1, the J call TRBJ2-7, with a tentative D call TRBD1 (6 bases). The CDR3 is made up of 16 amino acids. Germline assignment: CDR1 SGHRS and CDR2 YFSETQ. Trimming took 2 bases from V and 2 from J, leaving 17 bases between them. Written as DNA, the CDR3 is TGCGCCAGCAGCTTCGGACAGTCCCATTTTGCCTACGAGCAGTACTTC. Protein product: CASSFGQSHFAYEQYF. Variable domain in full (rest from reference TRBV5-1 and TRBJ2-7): KAGVTQTPRYLIKTRGQQVTLSCSPISGHRSVSWYQQTPGQGLQFLFEYFSETQRNKGNFPGRFSGRQFSNSRSEMNVSTLELGDSALYLCASSFGQSHFAYEQYFGPGTRLTVT.